This TCR beta chain was recorded in a study of patients and donors after allogeneic stem cell transplantation. Trimming removed 6 bases from V and 3 bases from J, with 18 bases in between. Germline values: CDR1 DFQATT, CDR2 SNEGSKA (reference sequence). The CDR3 contains 14 residues. MiXCR, run by TCRdb on the RT-PCR reads, gives a single entry per CDR3 protein. The sample lists 920,000 or so distinct CDR3 sequences; approximately 19% were seen once. This receptor was identified in a human donor who was either an allogeneic HSCT recipient or a stem cell or donor lymphocyte infusion donor (not recorded which). It is not recorded whose cells these are; they may come from a transplant donor. The material sequenced was blood, either unsorted or a sorted T cell fraction (not recorded which). The rearrangement links TRBV20-1 to TRBJ2-7; the D gene is possibly TRBD2 (6 bases). The CDR3 region is CSAYPGDWGYEQYF. The CDR3 nucleotides read TGCAGTGCCTACCCCGGGGACTGGGGCTACGAGCAGTACTTC.